This note documents a single T cell receptor beta chain sequence. This clone was seen once. Its binding antigen is unknown. It has no much larger one-base neighbor in the sample; base qualities were not kept. The library relied on the immunoSEQ multiplex PCR assay. The immuneACCESS repertoire file appears here via TCRdb, limited to in-frame rearrangements. These files lack a portion of the clones; in checked studies, under half of the deficit traces to unresolved V genes, and the cause of the others is not known. The sample yields some 150,000 clones; about 89% were counted once. About 7.1% of the sample comes from the top ten. The record originates from a study of control samples from healthy donors and cancer patients (dated by TCRdb to 2020 to 2021). Including the terminal cysteine and phenylalanine, the CDR3 comprises 12 residues. CDR3 DNA only is kept here, 36 bases in frame from base 1. The V end loses 7 bases and the J end loses 4 bases, and a stretch of 8 bases separates them.

The chain is assembled from TRBV12-3 or TRBV12-4 and TRBJ1-3, with a tentative D gene TRBD1 over 5 matching bases. The specimen sequenced was blood. This TCR derives from a man between 18 and 35 years old in good health. At the DNA level, the sequence is TGTGCCAGCAATGGGGCCGGAAACACCATATATTTT. Its coded protein is CASNGAGNTIYF.